A selection of T cell receptor beta chains follows, all from one sample in a study of radiotherapy plus CTLA-4 blockade in lung cancer. Repertoires were generated with immunoSEQ multiplex PCR, while TCRdb's copy carries only in-frame clones and drops some. The sample yields 25,000 to 40,000 clones, approximately 66% seen once. Here the sequenced sample was peripheral blood, taken from a patient treated with radiotherapy plus ipilimumab. The source of these receptors is a human donor with non-small cell lung cancer who had stable disease on radiotherapy plus ipilimumab. The CDR3 runs from the conserved cysteine through the conserved F or W. The order of the fields is J gene, D gene, V gene, clone size, CDR3 protein, CDR3 DNA. The D gene is left open where the match is weak. Not every row has a clone size; where given, it reads once, few, many or a size class.

TRBJ2-7	TRBD1	TRBV7-7	few	CASSRQTGYEQYF	TGTGCTAGCAGCCGTCAGACAGGGTACGAGCAGTACTTC
TRBJ2-7	TRBD2	TRBV4-3	NA	CASSQVTSGTYEQYF	TGCGCCAGCAGCCAAGTAACTAGCGGTACCTACGAGCAGTACTTC
TRBJ2-2	NA	TRBV4-2	few	CASSQDESATGELFF	TGTGCCAGCAGCCAAGATGAGTCGGCCACCGGGGAGCTGTTTTTT
TRBJ2-6	TRBD1	TRBV5-6	NA	CASSRGQGRTGANVLTF	TGTGCCAGCAGCCGGGGACAGGGTAGGACTGGGGCCAACGTCCTGACTTTC
TRBJ2-3	TRBD2	TRBV6-9	once	CASKGWGGDTDTQYF	TGTGCCAGCAAGGGGTGGGGGGGAGACACAGATACGCAGTATTTT
TRBJ2-7	TRBD2	TRBV27	NA	CASSLRGRALYEQYF	TGTGCCAGCAGTTTACGCGGGAGGGCCCTCTACGAGCAGTACTTC
TRBJ2-7	NA	TRBV7-2	once	CASSLLGYEQYF	TGTGCCAGCAGCCTCTTAGGTTACGAGCAGTACTTC
TRBJ2-7	NA	TRBV28	NA	CASSTLTGFSYEQYF	TGTGCCAGCAGTACTCTTACAGGGTTCTCCTACGAGCAGTACTTC
TRBJ2-7	NA	TRBV7-9	NA	CASSLDGGFYYEQYF	TGTGCCAGCAGCTTAGATGGCGGATTTTACTACGAGCAGTACTTC
TRBJ1-5	NA	TRBV27	NA	CASSRYVSSNQPQHF	TGTGCCAGCAGTCGATATGTAAGTAGCAATCAGCCCCAGCATTTT
TRBJ2-6	NA	TRBV2	NA	CASSELTSGANVLTF	TGTGCCAGCAGTGAATTGACTTCTGGGGCCAACGTCCTGACTTTC
TRBJ1-5	NA	TRBV11-2	NA	CASSFRGFSNQPQHF	TGTGCCAGCAGCTTCAGGGGTTTTAGCAATCAGCCCCAGCATTTT
TRBJ1-4	TRBD1	TRBV28	NA	CASSPLGGQGEKLFF	TGTGCCAGCAGTCCCTTGGGGGGACAGGGGGAAAAACTGTTTTTT
TRBJ1-5	NA	TRBV11-3	NA	CASSREDGRNQPQHF	TGTGCCAGCAGCCGAGAAGACGGTAGGAATCAGCCCCAGCATTTT
TRBJ2-3	TRBD2	TRBV7-8	NA	CASSFNLAGTDTQYF	TGTGCCAGCAGCTTTAATCTAGCGGGTACAGATACGCAGTATTTT
TRBJ1-1	NA	TRBV15	NA	CATSRQGQEAFF	TGTGCCACCAGCAGGCAGGGGCAGGAAGCTTTCTTT
TRBJ2-2	TRBD2	TRBV2	few	CASREREKVGELFF	TGTGCCAGCAGGGAGCGGGAGAAAGTCGGGGAGCTGTTTTTT
TRBJ2-1	NA	TRBV5-4	NA	CASSLAKAGSRGYNEQFF	TGTGCCAGCAGCTTGGCCAAGGCGGGATCGAGGGGATACAATGAGCAGTTCTTC
TRBJ1-1	NA	TRBV4-2	once	CASSQDGGFGTEAFF	TGTGCCAGCAGCCAAGATGGGGGGTTCGGCACTGAAGCTTTCTTT
TRBJ1-2	NA	TRBV10-3	NA	CAISEKVGYTF	TGTGCCATCAGTGAGAAGGTTGGCTACACCTTC
TRBJ2-3	NA	TRBV10-2	medium-sized	CASSEGSLTDTQYF	TGCGCCAGCAGTGAGGGTTCTCTGACAGATACGCAGTATTTT
TRBJ2-7	TRBD2	TRBV5-1	NA	CASSLASGNVYEQYF	TGCGCCAGCAGCTTGGCTAGCGGGAATGTATACGAGCAGTACTTC
TRBJ2-7	NA	TRBV5-4	few	CASSTKQGLYEQYF	TGTGCCAGCAGCACTAAACAGGGCCTCTACGAGCAGTACTTC
TRBJ2-1	NA	TRBV27	NA	CASSLWSSSPGNNEQFF	TGTGCCAGCAGTTTATGGTCTTCTAGCCCTGGTAACAATGAGCAGTTCTTC
TRBJ2-7	NA	TRBV27	NA	CASSFEWPIRDGTYEQYF	TGTGCCAGCAGTTTCGAGTGGCCTATCCGGGACGGGACCTACGAGCAGTACTTC
TRBJ2-2	TRBD2	TRBV2	NA	CARSLAGTGTSGFRELFF	TGTGCCAGATCGTTGGCGGGGACCGGGACTAGCGGGTTTCGGGAGCTGTTTTTT
TRBJ1-1	TRBD1	TRBV19	few	CASRGTGVRRGTEAFF	TGTGCCAGTAGGGGGACAGGGGTAAGGAGGGGAACTGAAGCTTTCTTT
TRBJ2-1	TRBD2	TRBV6-5	NA	CASSQVLAGFREQFF	TGTGCCAGCAGCCAAGTTTTAGCGGGATTCCGTGAGCAGTTCTTC
TRBJ2-4	NA	TRBV5-1	NA	CASSLGGLAKNIQYF	TGCGCCAGCAGCTTGGGGGGGCTAGCCAAAAACATTCAGTACTTC
TRBJ1-3	NA	TRBV19	NA	CASSTAGYGNTIYF	TGTGCCAGTAGTACCGCAGGGTACGGAAACACCATATATTTT
TRBJ1-4	TRBD1	TRBV18	NA	CASSPRTGANEKLFF	TGTGCCAGCTCACCCCGGACAGGCGCTAATGAAAAACTGTTTTTT
TRBJ2-1	TRBD1	TRBV2	NA	CASSPQGAGEQFF	TGTGCCAGCAGCCCGCAGGGGGCGGGTGAGCAGTTCTTC
TRBJ2-7	NA	TRBV6-6	NA	CASILGRGLDEQYF	TGTGCCAGCATCCTGGGGAGGGGGTTGGACGAGCAGTACTTC
TRBJ2-3	TRBD2	TRBV18	NA	CASSPKPLADPSTDTQYF	TGTGCCAGCTCACCAAAGCCGCTAGCGGATCCTAGCACAGATACGCAGTATTTT
TRBJ2-3	NA	TRBV5-1	NA	CASKPLGATDTQYF	TGCGCCAGCAAGCCTTTGGGCGCCACAGATACGCAGTATTTT
TRBJ2-3	NA	TRBV7-7	NA	CASSLIESDTQYF	TGTGCTAGCAGCTTAATTGAGTCAGATACGCAGTATTTT